This is a list of T cell receptor beta chains from one sample in a study of PD-1 blockade in classical Hodgkin lymphoma. The table came from immunoSEQ multiplex PCR; TCRdb's copy has only in-frame clones and leaves some out. The table records approximately 27,000 clones, over 75% of them present only once. The specimen was peripheral blood mononuclear cells (PBMCs), collected at baseline. Source of these receptors: a human donor with classical Hodgkin lymphoma. CDR3s include the opening cysteine and the closing phenylalanine or tryptophan. D genes are given only for firm matches. Rows give clone size only sometimes, using once, few, many, or a class for an expanded clone.

len	v_gene	d_gene	j_gene	abundance	CDR3aa	CDR3nt
13	TRBV5-1	NA	TRBJ1-2	NA	CASSLGLNYGYTF	TGCGCCAGCAGCTTGGGTCTAAACTATGGCTACACCTTC
13	TRBV15	NA	TRBJ1-1	NA	CATSQLGNTEAFF	TGTGCCACCAGCCAGTTGGGGAACACTGAAGCTTTCTTT
12	TRBV5-1	NA	TRBJ2-7	once	CASKGGGYEQYF	TGCGCCAGCAAAGGAGGGGGCTACGAGCAGTACTTC
14	TRBV7-3	NA	TRBJ2-3	NA	CASSPSKGTDTQYF	TGTGCCAGCAGCCCCTCAAAAGGCACAGATACGCAGTATTTT
15	TRBV6-6	TRBD1	TRBJ1-3	NA	CASSAGTVSGNTIYF	TGTGCCAGCAGTGCCGGGACAGTCTCTGGAAACACCATATATTTT
15	TRBV5-1	NA	TRBJ2-5	NA	CASSWMEGAQETQYF	TGCGCCAGCAGTTGGATGGAGGGGGCACAAGAGACCCAGTACTTC
16	TRBV4-1	NA	TRBJ2-1	few	CASSRVGSSSYNEQFF	TGCGCCAGCAGCCGAGTGGGGTCCTCCTCCTACAATGAGCAGTTCTTC
15	TRBV6-1	NA	TRBJ1-5	NA	CASSATAGGNQPQHF	TGTGCCAGCAGTGCTACCGCGGGGGGCAATCAGCCCCAGCATTTT
14	TRBV7-9	TRBD1	TRBJ2-5	NA	CASSLRDSKETQYF	TGTGCCAGCAGCTTACGGGACAGTAAAGAGACCCAGTACTTC
15	TRBV7-2	NA	TRBJ1-5	NA	CASSFSSGNNQPQHF	TGTGCCAGCAGCTTTAGCTCAGGGAACAATCAGCCCCAGCATTTT
13	TRBV7-8	TRBD1	TRBJ1-6	NA	CASSLGGGSPLHF	TGTGCCAGCAGCTTAGGAGGGGGCTCACCCCTCCACTTT
12	TRBV14	NA	TRBJ2-3	NA	CASSQEADTQYF	TGTGCCAGCAGCCAAGAGGCAGATACGCAGTATTTT
14	TRBV5-1	NA	TRBJ1-4	once	CASSLAFDGEKLFF	TGCGCCAGCAGCTTGGCGTTTGACGGCGAAAAACTGTTTTTT
14	TRBV11-3	NA	TRBJ2-3	NA	CASSPSRGTDTQYF	TGTGCCAGCAGCCCTTCTCGAGGCACAGATACGCAGTATTTT
13	TRBV18	NA	TRBJ2-3	NA	CASSRDLADTQYF	TGTGCCAGCTCACGCGATCTAGCGGATACGCAGTATTTT
17	TRBV7-8	NA	TRBJ2-2	NA	CASSLVIGQGFTGELFF	TGTGCCAGCAGCTTAGTTATAGGGCAGGGGTTCACCGGGGAGCTGTTTTTT
16	TRBV4-2	TRBD1	TRBJ1-3	NA	CASSRDRESRGNTIYF	TGTGCCAGCAGCCGGGACAGGGAATCGCGGGGAAACACCATATATTTT
15	TRBV27	NA	TRBJ1-1	NA	CASSFMGGAKTEAFF	TGTGCCAGCAGTTTCATGGGGGGGGCTAAAACTGAAGCTTTCTTT
15	TRBV7-7	TRBD2	TRBJ2-1	NA	CASSLEPGGPREQFF	TGTGCTAGCAGCTTAGAACCGGGGGGGCCCCGTGAGCAGTTCTTC
14	TRBV14	NA	TRBJ1-2	NA	CASSQDRVPGGYTF	TGTGCCAGCAGCCAAGATAGGGTACCGGGTGGCTACACCTTC
18	TRBV13	TRBD2	TRBJ2-3	NA	CASSSRARGLTSTDTQYF	TGTGCCAGCAGTTCTCGAGCGCGGGGACTAACTAGCACAGATACGCAGTATTTT
15	TRBV6-6	TRBD1	TRBJ2-4	NA	CASSQGAGAKNIQYF	TGTGCCAGCAGTCAGGGGGCAGGGGCCAAAAACATTCAGTACTTC
14	TRBV7-9	NA	TRBJ1-4	once	CASSLGGAPEKLFF	TGTGCCAGCAGCTTGGGGGGCGCCCCCGAAAAACTGTTTTTT
14	TRBV6-6	NA	TRBJ2-5	NA	CASRQLAFQETQYF	TGTGCCAGCAGGCAACTAGCCTTCCAAGAGACCCAGTACTTC
13	TRBV5-5	TRBD1	TRBJ1-2	once	CASSLGQGEGYTF	TGTGCCAGCAGCTTGGGACAGGGGGAAGGCTACACCTTC
14	TRBV5-1	NA	TRBJ1-6	NA	CASSLEGQISPLHF	TGCGCCAGCAGCTTGGAAGGACAAATTTCACCCCTCCACTTT
13	TRBV15	NA	TRBJ2-7	NA	CATSGGESYEQYF	TGTGCCACCAGCGGCGGGGAGAGCTACGAGCAGTACTTC
12	TRBV5-1	NA	TRBJ1-2	NA	CASSIQGYGYTF	TGCGCCAGCAGCATACAGGGTTATGGCTACACCTTC
14	TRBV6-5	NA	TRBJ1-5	few	CASTPRELHQPQHF	TGTGCCAGCACCCCCCGGGAATTACATCAGCCCCAGCATTTT